A single sample is the source of the 8 T cell receptor beta chains below, sequenced in a study of T cells after yellow fever vaccination. TCRdb called the 5' RACE reads again in MiXCR, with one record for every CDR3 protein. The top ten hold roughly 2.5% of the sample, which has roughly 150,000 distinct CDR3 sequences, less than 9% seen once. This material consisted of CD4+ T cells sorted from PBMCs, taken 5 days after the first yellow fever vaccination. These TCRs come from a man aged 18 to 35 who received the YFV17D yellow fever vaccine.

A remark on this clonotype: One junction end disagrees with the germline gene, perhaps due to a read error. The V gene is TRBV7-2, the J gene TRBJ1-2; D is perhaps TRBD1 (5 bases). Looked up from germline, CDR1 is SGHTA and CDR2 is FQGNSA. The CDR3 is made up of 16 amino acids. Written as DNA, the CDR3 is TGTGCCAGCAGCCCCGCCTTGGTCTTGGACAATTATGGCTACGCCTTC. Translating gives CASSPALVLDNYGYAF.

This clonotype has only a few counts. The rearrangement joins TRBV27 to TRBJ1-1; 8 bases map to TRBD1. Germline CDR1 MNHEY, CDR2 SMNVEV (reference sequence). The junction had 6 bases not matched to a gene; V was cut back by 5 bases and J by 1 base. This CDR3 has 15 amino acids. The CDR3 coding sequence is TGTGCCAGCAGTCTAACGGACAGGGCGAACACTGAAGCTTTCTTT. Translation: CASSLTDRANTEAFF.

This clonotype was found many times. This chain connects TRBV9 to TRBJ2-1; 7 nucleotides align to TRBD2. In germline, CDR1 is SGDLS, CDR2 YYNGEE. J lost 12 bases, V lost 5 bases, and 8 bases had no gene match. The length of the CDR3 is 12 residues. CDR3 region: CASSQSGALQFF. The CDR3, as DNA: TGTGCCAGCAGTCAGAGCGGGGCTCTGCAGTTCTTC.

This clonotype was counted many times. This chain uses TRBV6-1 with TRBJ2-1; 10 bases line up with TRBD2. V trimming: 6 bases; J trimming: 9 bases; junction bases outside the gene matches: 11. Germline V gene lookup returns CDR1 MNHNS and CDR2 SASEGT. This CDR3 contains 15 residues. The CDR3 is CASSGRSGGPSEQFF. For the CDR3, the DNA is TGTGCCAGCAGCGGCCGTAGCGGGGGGCCAAGTGAGCAGTTCTTC.

This clonotype appeared a few times. This chain uses TRBV2 with TRBJ2-5; the D is unclear. The CDR3 is 12 residues long. Trimming removed 8 bases at V and 7 bases at J, with 14 bases between. Germline V gene lookup returns CDR1 SNHLY and CDR2 FYNNEI. DNA for the CDR3: TGTGCCAGCCGAGAGACCCGTGGGACCCAGTACTTC. This translates into CASRETRGTQYF. The whole variable domain, filled in from reference TRBV2 and TRBJ2-5, reads EPEVTQTPSHQVTQMGQEVILRCVPISNHLYFYWYRQILGQKVEFLVSFYNNEISEKSEIFDDQFSVERPDGSNFTLKIRSTKLEDSAMYFCASRETRGTQYFGPGTRLLVL.

The chain carries TRBV6-2 or TRBV6-3 and TRBJ2-7, with TRBD2 matching over 13 bases. The ends lost 4 bases at V and 6 bases at J; junction bases unmatched: 15. CDR3 length: 18 residues. Germline CDR1 and CDR2: MNHEY and SVGEGT. CDR3 loop: CASSSWTSGGRRAGEQYF. The DNA of the CDR3 is TGTGCCAGCAGTTCCTGGACTAGCGGGGGCCGAAGAGCAGGCGAGCAGTACTTC.

The rearrangement links TRBV28 to TRBJ2-7; the D gene is possibly TRBD1 (8 bases). The CDR3 extends over 15 amino acids. Per germline, CDR1 MDHEN and CDR2 SYDVKM. Between the trimmed V and J ends, which lost 5 bases and 7 bases, there was a span of 21 bases. Written as DNA, the CDR3 is TGTGCCAGCAGTCGTCTCACAGGGGGGGCTAGGGAGCAGTACGTC. Translating it yields CASSRLTGGAREQYV.

This clonotype was seen ten or more times. The CDR3 DNA reads as TGTGCCAGCAGTTTTCCGTTGGTGAAGCAGTATTTT. It yields the protein CASSFPLVKQYF. The rearrangement joins TRBV7-2 to TRBJ2-3; D uncertain. Germline V gene sequence: CDR1 SGHTA, CDR2 FQGNSA. The CDR3 consists of 12 residues. V lost 6 bases and J lost 11, with 15 bases in between. Complete variable domain (other parts from reference TRBV7-2 and TRBJ2-3): GAGVSQSPSNKVTEKGKDVELRCDPISGHTALYWYRQSLGQGLEFLIYFQGNSAPDKSGLPSDRFSAERTGGSVSTLTIQRTQQEDSAVYLCASSFPLVKQYFGPGTRLTVL.